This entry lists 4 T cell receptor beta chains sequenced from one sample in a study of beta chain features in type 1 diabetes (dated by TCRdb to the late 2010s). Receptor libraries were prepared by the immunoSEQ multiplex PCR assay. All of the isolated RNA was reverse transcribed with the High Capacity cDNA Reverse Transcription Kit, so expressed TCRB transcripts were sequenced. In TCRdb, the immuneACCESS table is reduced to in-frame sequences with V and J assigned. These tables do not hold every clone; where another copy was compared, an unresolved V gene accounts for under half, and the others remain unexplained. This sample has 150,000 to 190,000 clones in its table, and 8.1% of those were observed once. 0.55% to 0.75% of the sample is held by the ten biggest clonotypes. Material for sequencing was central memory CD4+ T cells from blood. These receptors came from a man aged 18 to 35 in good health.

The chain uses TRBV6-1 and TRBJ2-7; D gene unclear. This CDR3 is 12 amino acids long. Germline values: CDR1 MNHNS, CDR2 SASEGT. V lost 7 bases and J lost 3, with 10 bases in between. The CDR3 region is CASTLLNYEQYF. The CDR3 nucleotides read TGTGCCAGCACCCTACTTAACTACGAGCAGTACTTC.

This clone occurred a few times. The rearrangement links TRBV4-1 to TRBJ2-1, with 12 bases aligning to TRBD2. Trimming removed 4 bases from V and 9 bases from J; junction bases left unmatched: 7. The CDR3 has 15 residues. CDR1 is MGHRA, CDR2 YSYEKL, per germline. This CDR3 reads CASSRETSGSFEQFF. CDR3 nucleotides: TGCGCCAGCAGCCGAGAGACTAGCGGGAGTTTTGAGCAGTTCTTC.

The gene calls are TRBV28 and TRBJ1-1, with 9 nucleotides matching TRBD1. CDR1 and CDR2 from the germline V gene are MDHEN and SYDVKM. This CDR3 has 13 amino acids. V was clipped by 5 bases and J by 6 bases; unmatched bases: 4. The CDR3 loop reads CASSKDRGAEAFF. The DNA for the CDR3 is TGTGCCAGCAGTAAGGACAGGGGCGCTGAAGCTTTCTTT. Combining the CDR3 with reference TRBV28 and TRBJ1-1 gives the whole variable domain DVKVTQSSRYLVKRTGEKVFLECVQDMDHENMFWYRQDPGLGLRLIYFSYDVKMKEKGDIPEGYSVSREKKERFSLILESASTNQTSMYLCASSKDRGAEAFFGQGTRLTVV.

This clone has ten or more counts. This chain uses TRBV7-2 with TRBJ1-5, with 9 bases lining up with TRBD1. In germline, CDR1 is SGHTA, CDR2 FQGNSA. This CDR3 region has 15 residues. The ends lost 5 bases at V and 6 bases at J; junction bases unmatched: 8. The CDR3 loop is CASSSTGGLSQPQHF. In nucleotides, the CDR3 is TGTGCCAGCAGCAGCACAGGGGGCTTGTCTCAGCCCCAGCATTTT. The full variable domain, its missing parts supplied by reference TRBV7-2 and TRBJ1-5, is GAGVSQSPSNKVTEKGKDVELRCDPISGHTALYWYRQSLGQGLEFLIYFQGNSAPDKSGLPSDRFSAERTGGSVSTLTIQRTQQEDSAVYLCASSSTGGLSQPQHFGDGTRLSIL.